This T cell receptor (beta chain) originates from a study of T cells in localized non-small cell lung cancer. Study-wide results and caveats: Adjacent lung exhibited a median of 57 among the 100 most abundant tumor clones. Maximal T cell clonality occurred in uninvolved adjacent lung, with tumor ranking below it.

Points on this clone: Its antigen is not known.

Here immunoSEQ multiplex PCR was the method, and the copy in TCRdb shows in-frame clones only, minus some. Altogether tens of thousands of clones are present, around four fifths being singletons, with the ten largest covering about 16%. This CDR3 has 14 residues. Looked up from germline, CDR1 is SGHTA and CDR2 is FQGNSA. V was trimmed by 5 bases and J by 4 bases, leaving 11 bases between them. The sequencing here drew on peripheral blood, taken before any cancer treatment. The receptor's source is a male donor older than 55 with stage III squamous cell lung carcinoma. The chain carries TRBV7-2 and TRBJ1-4; D unclear. CDR3 in amino acids: CASSPAVHNEKLFF. Here the CDR3 DNA reads TGTGCCAGCAGCCCGGCAGTCCATAATGAAAAACTGTTTTTT.